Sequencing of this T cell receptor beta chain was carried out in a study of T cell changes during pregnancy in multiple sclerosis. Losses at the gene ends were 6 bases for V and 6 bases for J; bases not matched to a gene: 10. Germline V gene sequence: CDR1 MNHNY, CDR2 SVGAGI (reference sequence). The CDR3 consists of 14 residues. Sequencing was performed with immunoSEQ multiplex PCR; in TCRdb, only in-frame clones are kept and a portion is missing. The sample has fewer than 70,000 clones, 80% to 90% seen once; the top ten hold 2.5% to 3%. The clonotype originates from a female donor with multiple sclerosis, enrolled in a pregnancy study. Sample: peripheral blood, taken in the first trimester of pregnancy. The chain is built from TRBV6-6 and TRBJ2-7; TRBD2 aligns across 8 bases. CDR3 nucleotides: TGTGCCAGCAGCCTGGGACTAGGCCACCGCGAGCAGTACTTC. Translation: CASSLGLGHREQYF.